These 27 T cell receptor beta chains originate from one sample sequenced in a study of a mutant IDH1 vaccine in newly diagnosed glioma. Time point of the sample: week 35, safety follow-up. Doses consisted of 300 ug of mutant IDH1 20-mer peptide each, paired with topical imiquimod. Profiled with immunoSEQ multiplex PCR; TCRdb holds only in-frame clones, not every one. The sample carries 43,000 or so clones, 85% to 95% recorded once. Their antigens are not known. The source material was PBMCs, sampled from a glioma patient whose treatment included an IDH1 peptide vaccine. These TCRs come from a man over 45 with glioma.

This rearrangement joins TRBV4-2 to TRBJ1-1, with D possibly matching TRBD1 (5 bases). The V gene's germline CDR1 is LGHNA and CDR2 YNFKEQ. The CDR3 runs to 16 residues. The V and J ends lost 1 base and 4 bases respectively, with 16 bases between them. The CDR3 is CASSQVGGAVGTEAFF. The CDR3 DNA reads TGTGCCAGCAGCCAAGTTGGCGGGGCCGTGGGCACTGAAGCTTTCTTT.

The chain joins TRBV28 to TRBJ2-7, with D tentatively TRBD1 or TRBD2 (5 bases each). There are 14 residues in the CDR3. Germline V gives CDR1 MDHEN, CDR2 SYDVKM. The V gene lost 7 bases and the J gene lost 3 bases, with 16 bases spanning the gap. The CDR3 DNA reads TGTGCCAGCATCAGTGGGGACCGATACTACGAGCAGTACTTC. It encodes CASISGDRYYEQYF.

The chain is built from TRBV20-1 and TRBJ2-7, with D unresolved. Trimming stripped 6 bases from V and 4 bases from J, with 10 bases between. The CDR3 consists of 11 residues. The germline gives CDR1 DFQATT, CDR2 SNEGSKA (reference sequence). CDR3 amino acids: CSALTEYEQYF. CDR3 DNA sequence: TGCAGTGCCCTCACAGAGTACGAGCAGTACTTC.

This clone has a single count. The chain employs TRBV7-6 and TRBJ2-1, with 12 bases identical to TRBD2. Germline V gene sequence: CDR1 SGHVS, CDR2 FNYEAQ. The CDR3 extends over 16 amino acids. With V trimmed by 0 bases and J by 9 bases, 6 bases remained unmatched. CDR3 DNA: TGTGCCAGCAGCTTAGCGACTAGCGGGAGAGTCGGTGAGCAGTTCTTC. It yields the protein CASSLATSGRVGEQFF.

The J gene is TRBJ2-7, the V gene TRBV10-3, with TRBD1 matching 9 bases. After removal of 10 bases from V and 5 bases from J, the junction contained 15 bases not matched to a gene. The germline gives CDR1 ENHRY, CDR2 SYGVKD. The CDR3 covers 15 residues. The CDR3 sequence: CATRDRVALGHEQYF. The CDR3 DNA reads as TGTGCCACTAGGGACAGGGTCGCCTTAGGTCACGAGCAGTACTTC.

CDR3 in DNA: TGTGCCAGCAGTCCAGTAGGGGTTTATATGAACACTGAAGCTTTCTTT. This sequence encodes CASSPVGVYMNTEAFF. V gene TRBV27 combines with J gene TRBJ1-1; the D gene is possibly TRBD1 (5 bases). The germline V gene has CDR1 MNHEY and CDR2 SMNVEV (reference sequence). The CDR3 spans 16 residues. Trimming shortened V by 5 bases and J by 0 bases, and 16 bases separated the two germline ends.

The J gene is TRBJ1-4, the V gene TRBV4-3; D perhaps matches TRBD1 (5 bases). This CDR3 contains 17 residues. The V end lost 1 base, the J end lost 0 bases, and 12 bases lay between the germline ends. Germline V CDR1 and CDR2: LGHNA, YSLEER. The CDR3 is CASSQGGTGATNEKLFF. In DNA, the CDR3 is TGCGCCAGCAGCCAAGGAGGGACGGGAGCAACTAATGAAAAACTGTTTTTT.

The chain employs TRBV9 and TRBJ2-3; TRBD2 might be the D (7 bases). The CDR3 is made up of 16 amino acids. CDR1 and CDR2 (germline): SGDLS, YYNGEE. V was pared by 2 bases and J by 2 bases, with 15 bases between. The CDR3 region has the DNA TGTGCCAGCAGCGTGTACGGGGGGCGGGTCACAGATACGCAGTATTTT. Translating it yields CASSVYGGRVTDTQYF.

This chain uses TRBV10-3 with TRBJ2-1, with 9 nucleotides matching TRBD1. This CDR3 is 15 amino acids long. Germline CDR1 ENHRY, CDR2 SYGVKD. The junction had 8 bases not matched to a gene; V was cut back by 5 bases and J by 6 bases. The CDR3 sequence is CAISSGTGLVNEQFF. DNA for the CDR3: TGTGCCATCAGTTCCGGGACAGGGTTGGTCAATGAGCAGTTCTTC.

This clone was recorded once. The chain couples TRBV6-5 to TRBJ2-3, with 11 bases lining up with TRBD1. CDR3 length: 14 residues. The germline CDR1 and CDR2 sequences are MNHEY and SVGAGI. V lost 6 bases, J lost 8 bases, and 7 bases stayed unmatched. CDR3 sequence reads: CASRPRTGGLTQYF. The CDR3 nucleotides are TGTGCCAGCAGACCTAGGACAGGGGGCCTTACGCAGTATTTT.

This chain joins TRBV29-1 and TRBJ2-5, with D maybe TRBD1 (6 bases). V was cut by 4 bases and J by 4 bases, with 10 bases left in between. Per the germline V gene, CDR1 is SQVTM and CDR2 is ANQGSEA. This CDR3 is built from 12 residues. The CDR3 loop reads CSVVGRGETQYF. The DNA of the CDR3 is TGCAGCGTTGTTGGCAGGGGAGAGACCCAGTACTTC.

The chain recombines TRBV28 with TRBJ2-7; perhaps TRBD2 as D (5 bases). Germline assignment: CDR1 MDHEN and CDR2 SYDVKM. The CDR3 sequence is 16 residues long. The V end lost 5 bases, the J end lost 3 bases, and 20 bases lay between the germline ends. The CDR3 coding sequence is TGTGCCAGCAGTCCCTCGGGATCGGGGATCGGCTACGAGCAGTACTTC. Translation gives CASSPSGSGIGYEQYF.

The rearrangement joins TRBV5-1 to TRBJ2-3, with 8 positions matching TRBD2. CDR1 is SGHRS and CDR2 is YFSETQ in the germline V gene. J gave up 5 bases and V 4 bases, and 6 bases lay outside the gene matches. The CDR3 contains 14 residues. The CDR3 reads CASSVRGAGDTQYF. The CDR3 nucleotides are TGCGCCAGCAGCGTGCGGGGGGCCGGAGATACGCAGTATTTT.

CDR3 sequence (DNA): TGTGCCAGCAGCGGTTGGGACAGCTCTAACTATGGCTACACCTTC. Translation gives CASSGWDSSNYGYTF. The chain combines TRBV9 with TRBJ1-2; TRBD1 matches 7 bases. In germline, CDR1 is SGDLS, CDR2 YYNGEE. V was clipped by 3 bases and J by 0 bases; unmatched bases: 5. This CDR3 contains 15 residues.

The rearrangement links TRBV7-9 to TRBJ2-5; TRBD1 or TRBD2 may be the D gene (5 bases each). Germline CDR1 SEHNR, CDR2 FQNEAQ (reference sequence). The length of the CDR3 is 11 residues. Trimming took off 1 base at V and 11 bases at J, with 8 bases between the two ends. The CDR3 is CASSLVGEQYF. The CDR3 DNA follows: TGTGCCAGCAGCTTAGTGGGGGAGCAGTACTTC.

The chain combines TRBV28 with TRBJ1-5; weak D call: TRBD1 (6 bases). Germline lookup yields CDR1 MDHEN and CDR2 SYDVKM. The CDR3 loop spans 13 amino acids. V was clipped by 10 bases and J by 2 bases, with 12 bases between them. Here the CDR3 reads CAITGSGNQPQHF. CDR3 bases: TGTGCCATCACAGGGTCGGGCAATCAGCCCCAGCATTTT. Combining the CDR3 with reference TRBV28 and TRBJ1-5 gives the whole variable domain DVKVTQSSRYLVKRTGEKVFLECVQDMDHENMFWYRQDPGLGLRLIYFSYDVKMKEKGDIPEGYSVSREKKERFSLILESASTNQTSMYLCAITGSGNQPQHFGDGTRLSIL.

The genes are TRBV14 and TRBJ2-7; D is uncertain. Trimming stripped 0 bases from V and 6 bases from J, with 12 bases between. This CDR3 comprises 14 residues. Germline CDR1 is SGHDN and CDR2 is FVKESK. CDR3 amino acids: CASSQDTTWGEQYF. In DNA, the CDR3 is TGTGCCAGCAGCCAAGATACGACTTGGGGCGAGCAGTACTTC.

This chain uses TRBV14 with TRBJ1-1; TRBD1 is a possible D gene (5 bases). CDR3 length: 15 amino acids. Germline V lookup: CDR1 SGHDN, CDR2 FVKESK. V lost 0 bases to trimming and J lost 5 bases, with 13 bases between them. CDR3 loop: CASSQDRKGYTEAFF. The CDR3 bases are TGTGCCAGCAGCCAAGATCGGAAGGGGTATACTGAAGCTTTCTTT.

The rearrangement links TRBV27 to TRBJ1-1; 8 bases agree with TRBD1. Per germline, CDR1 MNHEY and CDR2 SMNVEV (reference sequence). Trimming removed 5 bases from V and 5 bases from J; junction bases left unmatched: 4. The CDR3 consists of 13 residues. CDR3: CASSPTGETEAFF. CDR3 nucleotides: TGTGCCAGCAGTCCGACAGGGGAAACTGAAGCTTTCTTT.

The chain has TRBV6-5 and TRBJ1-1; no reliable D call. From germline, CDR1 is MNHEY and CDR2 SVGAGI. Trimming removed 7 bases at V and 2 bases at J, with 17 bases between. This CDR3 comprises 15 residues. CDR3 residues: CASTPRVPLNTEAFF. CDR3 in DNA: TGTGCCAGCACCCCGAGGGTCCCACTTAACACTGAAGCTTTCTTT.

The chain uses TRBV2 and TRBJ1-4; possibly TRBD1 for D (5 bases). Germline V lookup: CDR1 SNHLY, CDR2 FYNNEI. This CDR3 has 16 amino acids. V was trimmed by 2 bases and J by 8 bases, leaving 18 bases between them. CDR3 sequence reads: CASSETSTGLSEKLFF. The CDR3 DNA reads as TGTGCCAGCAGTGAAACCTCAACAGGTCTGAGCGAAAAACTGTTTTTT.

The chain couples TRBV19 to TRBJ1-3; 9 bases fit TRBD1. The V gene end was trimmed by 5 bases and the J gene end by 3 bases; junction bases not matched to a gene: 8. Germline V CDR1 and CDR2: LNHDA, SQIVND (reference sequence). CDR3 length equals 16 residues. Here the CDR3 reads CASSLRGQGSGNTIYF. The CDR3 DNA follows: TGTGCCAGTAGTCTCCGAGGACAGGGGAGTGGAAACACCATATATTTT.

About this clone itself: The germline gene is not matched at one end of the junction; a read error may be the cause. The chain combines TRBV19 with TRBJ2-7; TRBD2 matches at 9 bases. This CDR3 is 16 amino acids long. Germline V gives CDR1 LNHDA, CDR2 SQIVND (reference sequence). The DNA of the CDR3 is TGTGCCAGTTCGTGGGAGGCTAGCGGGATCTCCAACGAGCAGTACTTC. Its translation: CASSWEASGISNEQYF.

The chain uses TRBV5-6 and TRBJ2-2; TRBD1 might be the D (5 bases). Trimming removed 1 base from V and 2 bases from J, with 9 bases in between. The CDR3 covers 15 residues. Germline V gene lookup returns CDR1 SGHDT and CDR2 YYEEEE. The CDR3 spells CASSLWTRNTGELFF. The CDR3 bases are TGTGCCAGCAGCTTGTGGACACGTAACACCGGGGAGCTGTTTTTT.

In DNA, the CDR3 is TGTGCCAGCAGCCTATTAGCGGGACAAGAGACCCAGTACTTC. Its translation is CASSLLAGQETQYF. The J gene is TRBJ2-5, the V gene TRBV7-9, with 8 bases identical to TRBD2. Germline CDR1 and CDR2: SEHNR and FQNEAQ (reference sequence). The V segment lost 5 bases and the J segment 2 bases; nucleotides outside the gene matches: 4. The CDR3 length is 14 residues. The variable domain in full, completed from reference TRBV7-9 and TRBJ2-5, reads DTGVSQNPRHKITKRGQNVTFRCDPISEHNRLYWYRQTLGQGPEFLTYFQNEAQLEKSRLLSDRFSAERPKGSFSTLEIQRTEQGDSAMYLCASSLLAGQETQYFGPGTRLLVL.

The gene calls are TRBV18 and TRBJ1-2, with D possibly being TRBD1 (5 bases). The CDR3 runs 13 residues. The germline gives CDR1 KGHSH, CDR2 LQKENI. Trimming removed 1 base at V and 8 bases at J, with 11 bases between. CDR3 sequence (DNA): TGTGCCAGCTCACCACGGGACGCGGAGGGCTACACCTTC. Its translation is CASSPRDAEGYTF.

V gene TRBV30 combines with J gene TRBJ2-7, with 7 bases matching TRBD1. Trimming removed 4 bases from V and 0 bases from J; junction bases left unmatched: 6. The germline gives CDR1 GTSNPN, CDR2 SVGIG (reference sequence). The CDR3 consists of 14 residues. This CDR3 reads CAWTKTGISYEQYF. DNA for the CDR3: TGTGCCTGGACTAAGACAGGGATCTCCTACGAGCAGTACTTC.